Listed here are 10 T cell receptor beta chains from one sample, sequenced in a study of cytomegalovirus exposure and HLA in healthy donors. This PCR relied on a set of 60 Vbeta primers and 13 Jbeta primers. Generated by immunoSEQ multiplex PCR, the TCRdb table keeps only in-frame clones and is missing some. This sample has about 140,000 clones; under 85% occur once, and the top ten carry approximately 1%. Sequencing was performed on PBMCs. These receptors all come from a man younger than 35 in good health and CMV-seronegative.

The CDR3 DNA reads TGTGCCAGCAGCCTGAGTCCCGGGACAGGGATTCAGACCCAGTACTTC. Amino acid sequence: CASSLSPGTGIQTQYF. The J gene is TRBJ2-5, the V gene TRBV5-6, with 9 bases matching TRBD1. The CDR3 has 16 residues. Germline assignment: CDR1 SGHDT and CDR2 YYEEEE. V lost 4 bases, J lost 6 bases, and 13 bases stayed unmatched.

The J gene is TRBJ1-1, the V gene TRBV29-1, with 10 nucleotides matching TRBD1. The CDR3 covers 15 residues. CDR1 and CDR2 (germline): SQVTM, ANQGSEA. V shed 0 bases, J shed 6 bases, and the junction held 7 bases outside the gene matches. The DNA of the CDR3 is TGCAGCGTTGAAGATCAAAGACAGGGGGCCCCTGAAGCTTTCTTT. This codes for CSVEDQRQGAPEAFF.

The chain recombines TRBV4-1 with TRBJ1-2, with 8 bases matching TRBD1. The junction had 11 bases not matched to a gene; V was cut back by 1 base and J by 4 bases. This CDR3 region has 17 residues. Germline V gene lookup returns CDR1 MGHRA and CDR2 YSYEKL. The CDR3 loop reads CASSQGTGPQSGYGYTF. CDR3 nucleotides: TGCGCCAGCAGCCAAGGGACAGGGCCCCAGAGTGGCTATGGCTACACCTTC.

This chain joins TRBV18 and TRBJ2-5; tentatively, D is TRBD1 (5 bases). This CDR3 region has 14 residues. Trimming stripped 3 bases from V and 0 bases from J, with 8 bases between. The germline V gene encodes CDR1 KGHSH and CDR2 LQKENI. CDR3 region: CASSPQGNQETQYF. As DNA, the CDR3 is TGTGCCAGCTCACCCCAGGGCAACCAAGAGACCCAGTACTTC.

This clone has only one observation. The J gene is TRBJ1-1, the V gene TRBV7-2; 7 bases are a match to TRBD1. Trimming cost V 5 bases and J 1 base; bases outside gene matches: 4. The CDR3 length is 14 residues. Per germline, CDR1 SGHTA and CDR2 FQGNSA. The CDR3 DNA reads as TGTGCCAGCAGCCTAGGACAGGCGAACACTGAAGCTTTCTTT. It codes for CASSLGQANTEAFF.

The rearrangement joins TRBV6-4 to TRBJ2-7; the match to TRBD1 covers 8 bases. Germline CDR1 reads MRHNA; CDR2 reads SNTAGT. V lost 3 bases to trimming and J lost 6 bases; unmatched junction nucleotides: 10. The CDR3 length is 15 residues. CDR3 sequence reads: CASSEAGTGPLEQYF. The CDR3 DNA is TGTGCCAGCAGTGAAGCCGGGACAGGCCCTCTCGAGCAGTACTTC.

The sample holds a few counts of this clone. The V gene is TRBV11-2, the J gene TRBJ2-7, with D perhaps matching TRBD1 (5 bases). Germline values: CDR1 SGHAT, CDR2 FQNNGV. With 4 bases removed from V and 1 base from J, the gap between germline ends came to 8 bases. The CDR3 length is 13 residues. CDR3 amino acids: CASSSDRSYEQYF. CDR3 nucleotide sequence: TGTGCCAGCAGCTCCGACAGATCCTACGAGCAGTACTTC. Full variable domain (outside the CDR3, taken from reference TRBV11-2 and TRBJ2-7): EAGVAQSPRYKIIEKRQSVAFWCNPISGHATLYWYQQILGQGPKLLIQFQNNGVVDDSQLPKDRFSAERLKGVDSTLKIQPAKLEDSAVYLCASSSDRSYEQYFGPGTRLTVT.

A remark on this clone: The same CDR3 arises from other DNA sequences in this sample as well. CDR3 sequence: CASSAGQGSQPQHF. In DNA, the CDR3 is TGTGCCAGCAGCGCGGGACAGGGGAGTCAGCCCCAGCATTTT. The J gene is TRBJ1-5, the V gene TRBV9; TRBD1 aligns across 10 bases. V was clipped by 3 bases and J by 6 bases; unmatched bases: 3. Germline lookup yields CDR1 SGDLS and CDR2 YYNGEE. This CDR3 has 14 amino acids.

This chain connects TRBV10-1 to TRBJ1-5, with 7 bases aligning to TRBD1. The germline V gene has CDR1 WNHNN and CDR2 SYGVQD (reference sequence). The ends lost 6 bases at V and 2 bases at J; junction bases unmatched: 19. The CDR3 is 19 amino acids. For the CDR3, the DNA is TGCGCCAGCAGCCCCGAGGGCGAACAGGGGCCTTCGGGCAATCAGCCCCAGCATTTT. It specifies CASSPEGEQGPSGNQPQHF.

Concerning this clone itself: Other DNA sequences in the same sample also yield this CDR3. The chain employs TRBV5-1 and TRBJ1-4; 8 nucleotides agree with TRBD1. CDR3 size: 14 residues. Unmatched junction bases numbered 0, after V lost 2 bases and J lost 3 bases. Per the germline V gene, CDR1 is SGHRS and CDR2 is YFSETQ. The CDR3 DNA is TGCGCCAGCAGCTTACAGGGGGCTAATGAAAAACTGTTTTTT. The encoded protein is CASSLQGANEKLFF. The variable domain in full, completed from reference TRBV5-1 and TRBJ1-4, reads KAGVTQTPRYLIKTRGQQVTLSCSPISGHRSVSWYQQTPGQGLQFLFEYFSETQRNKGNFPGRFSGRQFSNSRSEMNVSTLELGDSALYLCASSLQGANEKLFFGSGTQLSVL.